Following are 21 T cell receptor beta chains from one sample sequenced in a study of control samples from healthy donors and cancer patients. Produced via immunoSEQ multiplex PCR; TCRdb's table is partial and in-frame only. The sample carries 150,000 or so clones, roughly 88% recorded once. Sequencing was carried out using blood. These receptors all come from a woman younger than 45 in good health.

This clone was observed once. J is TRBJ2-7 and V is TRBV28; 7 bases fit TRBD1. The CDR3 contains 15 residues. Losses at the gene ends were 8 bases for V and 2 bases for J; bases not matched to a gene: 12. Germline values: CDR1 MDHEN, CDR2 SYDVKM. CDR3 coding DNA: TGTGCCAGCCGCAAGACCGGGACAGTACCCTACGAGCAGTACTTC. As protein: CASRKTGTVPYEQYF. The full variable domain, in which reference TRBV28 and TRBJ2-7 provide the parts outside the CDR3, is DVKVTQSSRYLVKRTGEKVFLECVQDMDHENMFWYRQDPGLGLRLIYFSYDVKMKEKGDIPEGYSVSREKKERFSLILESASTNQTSMYLCASRKTGTVPYEQYFGPGTRLTVT.

The chain links TRBV9 to TRBJ1-2, with D perhaps TRBD1 (5 bases). The CDR3 consists of 16 residues. The V gene's germline CDR1 is SGDLS and CDR2 YYNGEE. Trimming took off 0 bases at V and 2 bases at J, with 14 bases between the two ends. The CDR3: CASSVAPLDRNYGYTF. The CDR3 DNA follows: TGTGCCAGCAGCGTAGCTCCGCTCGACAGAAACTATGGCTACACCTTC.

This chain connects TRBV5-1 to TRBJ1-5, with D maybe TRBD1 (5 bases). This CDR3 has 13 residues. CDR1 is SGHRS and CDR2 is YFSETQ in the germline V gene. V dropped 4 bases and J dropped 5 bases, with 10 bases sitting between them. CDR3 nucleotide sequence: TGCGCCAGCAGCCTAGGGGTGGATCAGCCCCAGCATTTT. Translation: CASSLGVDQPQHF.

J is TRBJ1-2 and V is TRBV28, with 8 bases that match TRBD1. Germline CDR1 is MDHEN and CDR2 is SYDVKM. The CDR3 is 14 amino acids. V shed 3 bases, J shed 8 bases, and the junction held 8 bases outside the gene matches. CDR3 amino acids: CASSFKAGGFGYTF. The CDR3 region has the DNA TGTGCCAGCAGTTTTAAGGCAGGGGGCTTCGGCTACACCTTC.

The rearrangement uses TRBV10-3 and TRBJ2-1; 11 positions match TRBD2. The CDR3 sequence is 18 residues long. Trimming cost V 0 bases and J 7 bases; bases outside gene matches: 11. The V gene's germline CDR1 is ENHRY and CDR2 SYGVKD. CDR3 coding DNA: TGTGCCATCAGTGAGTCGCCTTTAGCGGGAGGGCCAGGGAATGAGCAGTTCTTC. Amino acids: CAISESPLAGGPGNEQFF.

The V gene is TRBV2, the J gene TRBJ1-4; weak D call: TRBD1 (6 bases). The CDR3 totals 15 residues. From germline, CDR1 is SNHLY and CDR2 FYNNEI. V was clipped by 5 bases and J by 3 bases, with 13 bases between them. The CDR3 bases are TGTGCCAGCAGTTTCTTGACAGGTCCTAATGAAAAACTGTTTTTT. Amino acid sequence: CASSFLTGPNEKLFF.

The rearrangement joins TRBV5-1 to TRBJ2-1; D is unresolved. V lost 5 bases and J lost 7, with 16 bases in between. CDR1 is SGHRS, CDR2 YFSETQ, per germline. The CDR3 loop spans 14 amino acids. The CDR3 loop is CASRYSDGANEQFF. The CDR3 bases are TGCGCCAGCAGATATTCGGACGGCGCTAATGAGCAGTTCTTC.

This rearrangement joins TRBV25-1 to TRBJ2-3; TRBD1 aligns across 10 bases. This CDR3 spans 15 amino acids. The V gene's germline CDR1 is MGHDK and CDR2 SYGVNS. V was clipped by 3 bases and J by 4 bases; unmatched bases: 4. The CDR3 here is CASSDRTGGADTQYF. CDR3 in DNA: TGTGCCAGCAGTGACCGGACAGGGGGAGCAGATACGCAGTATTTT.

This chain joins TRBV12-5 and TRBJ2-3; TRBD2 aligns across 12 bases. J lost 4 bases, V lost 1 base, and 0 bases had no gene match. Germline V gene sequence: CDR1 LGHNT, CDR2 FRNRAP. CDR3 length: 15 residues. Written as DNA, the CDR3 is TGTGCTAGTGGTTTGGGACTAGCGGGAGCAGATACGCAGTATTTT. Translation gives CASGLGLAGADTQYF.

The chain is built from TRBV6-5 and TRBJ2-1; TRBD2 aligns across 13 bases. Trimming removed 5 bases from V and 4 bases from J; junction bases left unmatched: 2. Germline lookup yields CDR1 MNHEY and CDR2 SVGAGI. The CDR3 is 15 amino acids. The CDR3 DNA reads TGTGCCAGCAGTCGGACTAGCGGGGGTTACAATGAGCAGTTCTTC. It specifies CASSRTSGGYNEQFF.

The genes are TRBV5-1 and TRBJ2-7; D possibly uses TRBD1 or TRBD2 (5 bases each). The ends were cut back, 2 bases at V and 5 bases at J, with 14 bases in the middle. The CDR3 length is 14 residues. Germline V gene data show CDR1 as SGHRS and CDR2 as YFSETQ. This chain's CDR3 is CASSFGTLGDEQYF. The CDR3 region has the DNA TGCGCCAGCAGCTTTGGGACGCTCGGGGACGAGCAGTACTTC.

This clone showed up just once. The chain couples TRBV27 to TRBJ2-1; D is undetermined. Germline V lookup: CDR1 MNHEY, CDR2 SMNVEV (reference sequence). Trimming removed 4 bases at V and 1 base at J, with 8 bases between. The CDR3 length is 14 residues. The CDR3 sequence is CASSSLGSYNEQFF. The CDR3 region has the DNA TGTGCCAGCAGTTCCTTGGGGTCCTACAATGAGCAGTTCTTC.

This rearrangement joins TRBV29-1 to TRBJ2-7; D perhaps matches TRBD1 (6 bases). V lost 7 bases, J lost 3 bases, and 16 bases lay in between. Germline CDR1 reads SQVTM; CDR2 reads ANQGSEA. CDR3 length: 13 residues. In nucleotides, the CDR3 is TGCAGCGCCTCACAGGGAACCCGCTACGAGCAGTACTTC. This encodes CSASQGTRYEQYF.

This clone was picked up one time. The chain recombines TRBV4-2 with TRBJ2-3; 14 positions match TRBD2. V lost 4 bases, J lost 6 bases, and 3 bases stayed unmatched. The CDR3 spans 15 residues. Germline lookup yields CDR1 LGHNA and CDR2 YNFKEQ. DNA for the CDR3: TGTGCCAGCAGCCCGGGACTAGCGGGGGTCGATACGCAGTATTTT. Translating gives CASSPGLAGVDTQYF.

This rearrangement joins TRBV24-1 to TRBJ1-2, with a possible D match to TRBD1 (6 bases). Germline V gene lookup returns CDR1 KGHDR and CDR2 SFDVKD. V lost 2 bases, J lost 2 bases, and 11 bases lay in between. The CDR3 is 15 residues long. CDR3 DNA sequence: TGTGCCACCAGTGATTCCCAGGGGCAGAACTATGGCTACACCTTC. Translation gives CATSDSQGQNYGYTF.

V and J are TRBV10-3 and TRBJ2-2; 13 bases are shared with TRBD2. The CDR3 loop spans 13 amino acids. Germline V gene lookup returns CDR1 ENHRY and CDR2 SYGVKD. Trimming at V came to 11 bases and at J to 5 bases, leaving 2 bases not matched to a gene. CDR3 in amino acids: CASGLAGTGELFF. Written as DNA, the CDR3 is TGTGCCTCGGGACTAGCGGGGACCGGGGAGCTGTTTTTT.

The V call is TRBV3-1 (or the pseudogene TRBV3-2), the J call TRBJ2-1; D gene uncertain. Germline V lookup: CDR1 LGHDT, CDR2 YNNKEL (reference sequence). CDR3 length: 15 amino acids. Trimming pared 4 bases from V and 1 base from J, leaving 11 bases between. The CDR3 sequence is CASSPAALSYNEQFF. CDR3 DNA: TGTGCCAGCAGCCCCGCAGCGTTGTCCTACAATGAGCAGTTCTTC.

This sequence joins TRBV7-9 and TRBJ2-7, with D perhaps TRBD2 (6 bases). The CDR3 consists of 15 residues. With 5 bases removed from V and 3 bases from J, the gap between germline ends came to 17 bases. CDR1 and CDR2 (germline): SEHNR, FQNEAQ (reference sequence). The CDR3 region is CASSPASGVFYEQYF. The CDR3 DNA is TGTGCCAGCAGCCCCGCTTCGGGGGTATTCTACGAGCAGTACTTC.

The rearrangement links TRBV4-2 to TRBJ2-2, with D possibly being TRBD2 (6 bases). Germline assignment: CDR1 LGHNA and CDR2 YNFKEQ. V lost 3 bases and J 4 bases, leaving 15 bases between the germline ends. The CDR3 length is 16 residues. CDR3 residues: CASSQDPGRSTGELFF. CDR3 in DNA: TGTGCCAGCAGCCAGGATCCGGGGAGGAGCACCGGGGAGCTGTTTTTT.

CDR3 protein: CASRPGTYEKLFF. Here the CDR3 DNA reads TGTGCCAGCAGACCTGGGACGTATGAAAAACTGTTTTTT. V usage is TRBV12-3 or TRBV12-4 and J usage is TRBJ1-4; D might be TRBD1 (5 bases). Deletions cut 6 bases from V and 6 bases from J, with 11 bases between. The CDR3 consists of 13 residues.

V usage is TRBV6-1 and J usage is TRBJ1-2, with D uncertain. V lost 1 base, J lost 4 bases, and 13 bases lay in between. Looked up from germline, CDR1 is MNHNS and CDR2 is SASEGT. CDR3 length: 15 amino acids. CDR3 protein: CASSEGRLPLYGYTF. CDR3 DNA: TGTGCCAGCAGTGAAGGCAGGCTCCCGCTCTATGGCTACACCTTC.